The 25 T cell receptor beta chains given below trace back to one sample, sequenced in a study of blood T cell repertoires in COVID-19. Assay used: immunoSEQ multiplex PCR; TCRdb lists only in-frame clones, some missing. The table records over 100,000 clones, about 70% of them present only once. Sequencing was done on a sample of peripheral blood. These receptors all come from an older woman with acute or convalescent COVID-19.

V usage is TRBV7-6 and J usage is TRBJ2-7; D might be TRBD2 (5 bases). Germline V gene lookup returns CDR1 SGHVS and CDR2 FNYEAQ. The CDR3 length is 15 residues. Trimming stripped 5 bases from V and 0 bases from J, with 14 bases between. The CDR3 here is CASSPGLFSSYEQYF. Here the CDR3 DNA reads TGTGCCAGCAGCCCTGGACTTTTCAGCTCCTACGAGCAGTACTTC.

This clone was picked up a small number of times. The chain has TRBV3-1 (or the pseudogene TRBV3-2) and TRBJ2-5; TRBD2 matches 9 bases. Trimming removed 0 bases from V and 5 bases from J; junction bases left unmatched: 4. Germline CDR1 and CDR2: LGHDT and YNNKEL (reference sequence). There are 15 residues in the CDR3. For the CDR3, the DNA is TGTGCCAGCAGCCAAGATCCTCTAGCGGGGGAGACCCAGTACTTC. It translates to CASSQDPLAGETQYF.

The chain has TRBV6-5 and TRBJ1-1, with a tentative D call TRBD1 (5 bases). The germline V gene encodes CDR1 MNHEY and CDR2 SVGAGI. With 7 bases removed from V and 0 bases from J, the gap between germline ends came to 12 bases. This CDR3 comprises 14 residues. The CDR3 protein is CASKPGPLNTEAFF. The CDR3 region has the DNA TGTGCCAGCAAACCAGGGCCTTTGAACACTGAAGCTTTCTTT.

The CDR3 loop is CASSTDSSYNSPLHF. The CDR3 bases are TGTGCCAGTAGCACAGATAGCTCCTATAATTCACCCCTCCACTTT. V is TRBV19 and J is TRBJ1-6; D is unresolved. The germline V gene encodes CDR1 LNHDA and CDR2 SQIVND (reference sequence). Trimming took 6 bases from V and 0 from J, leaving 9 bases between them. The CDR3 consists of 15 residues.

The chain links TRBV6-6 to TRBJ1-5, with 7 bases fitting TRBD1. The CDR3 is 12 amino acids. V gave up 8 bases and J gave up 2 bases; unmatched junction bases: 0. Germline CDR1 reads MNHNY; CDR2 reads SVGAGI (reference sequence). This chain's CDR3 is CASDRGNQPQHF. For the CDR3, the DNA is TGTGCCAGCGACAGGGGCAATCAGCCCCAGCATTTT.

There are a few counts of this clone. CDR3 protein: CASSLSLASGRRYNEQFF. For the CDR3, the DNA is TGTGCCAGCAGTCTCTCGTTGGCTAGCGGGAGGCGATACAATGAGCAGTTCTTC. The rearrangement joins TRBV7-6 to TRBJ2-1, with 11 positions matching TRBD2. In germline, CDR1 is SGHVS, CDR2 FNYEAQ. V shed 6 bases and J 4 bases; nucleotides not matched to a gene: 14. This CDR3 has 18 amino acids. The variable domain in full, completed from reference TRBV7-6 and TRBJ2-1, reads GAGVSQSPRYKVTKRGQDVALRCDPISGHVSLYWYRQALGQGPEFLTYFNYEAQQDKSGLPNDRFSAERPEGSISTLTIQRTEQRDSAMYRCASSLSLASGRRYNEQFFGPGTRLTVL.

J is TRBJ1-5 and V is TRBV25-1; 7 nucleotides line up with TRBD1. Germline values: CDR1 MGHDK, CDR2 SYGVNS. The V and J ends lost 4 bases and 5 bases, in that order; junction bases with no gene match: 5. The CDR3 has 14 residues. CDR3 region: CASSGLDRDQPQHF. In DNA form, the CDR3 reads TGTGCCAGCAGTGGCTTAGACAGGGATCAGCCCCAGCATTTT.

CDR3 loop: CSARGSYGYTF. CDR3 in DNA: TGCAGTGCTAGAGGCAGCTATGGCTACACCTTC. The rearrangement joins TRBV20-1 to TRBJ1-2; D gene unclear. The CDR3 extends over 11 amino acids. Germline V gene sequence: CDR1 DFQATT, CDR2 SNEGSKA (reference sequence). V lost 1 base and J 4 bases, leaving 4 bases between the germline ends.

The chain combines TRBV2 with TRBJ1-5; TRBD1 matches 9 bases. CDR1 is SNHLY and CDR2 is FYNNEI in the germline V gene. The V and J ends lost 6 bases and 4 bases, in that order; junction bases with no gene match: 7. The CDR3 consists of 15 residues. The CDR3 bases are TGTGCCAGCAGCGGGGACAGGGTGGGTAATCAGCCCCAGCATTTT. Residues: CASSGDRVGNQPQHF.

This chain uses TRBV11-3 with TRBJ2-3; TRBD1 aligns across 8 bases. This CDR3 region has 15 residues. The V gene's germline CDR1 is SGHNT and CDR2 YENEEA. Trimming removed 5 bases from V and 0 bases from J; junction bases left unmatched: 4. The CDR3 spells CASSTRDRSTDTQYF. Here the CDR3 DNA reads TGTGCCAGCAGCACTCGGGACAGGAGCACAGATACGCAGTATTTT.

V usage is TRBV7-2 and J usage is TRBJ2-7; D gene uncertain. Germline lookup yields CDR1 SGHTA and CDR2 FQGNSA. The CDR3 spans 14 residues. V lost 6 bases to trimming and J lost 2 bases, with 14 bases between them. The CDR3 sequence is CASSQLNITYEQYF. CDR3 nucleotide sequence: TGTGCCAGCAGTCAACTTAATATCACCTACGAGCAGTACTTC.

This clone was observed once. The chain has TRBV21-1 and TRBJ2-2; no check of the table's D call, TRBD2, against the DNA was made. TRBV21-1 is a known pseudogene. CDR3 length: 17 residues. The CDR3 here is CASSKPTLAGHTGELFF. CDR3 bases: TGTGCCAGCAGCAAACCGACCCTAGCGGGACACACCGGGGAGCTGTTTTTT.

The chain recombines TRBV4-2 with TRBJ1-1; possibly TRBD1 for D (5 bases). This CDR3 comprises 17 residues. CDR1 is LGHNA and CDR2 is YNFKEQ in the germline V gene. V was trimmed by 4 bases and J by 2 bases, leaving 20 bases between them. The CDR3 nucleotides read TGTGCCAGCAGCCTCACCTTTGGAGGGACGGTTAACACTGAAGCTTTCTTT. Its protein product is CASSLTFGGTVNTEAFF.

This clone was seen at least ten times. In the same sample, other DNA sequences code for this CDR3. The chain carries TRBV6-2 or TRBV6-3 and TRBJ2-1; 7 nucleotides align to TRBD2. The CDR3 contains 17 residues. The V gene end was trimmed by 0 bases and the J gene end by 3 bases; junction bases not matched to a gene: 8. Germline V gene lookup returns CDR1 MNHEY and CDR2 SVGEGT. The CDR3 spells CASSYSPPSGIYNEQFF. Written as DNA, the CDR3 is TGTGCCAGCAGTTACTCCCCCCCGAGCGGGATCTACAATGAGCAGTTCTTC.

The CDR3 sequence: CASSLGSGGTAGELFF. CDR3 coding DNA: TGTGCCAGCAGCTTAGGGTCGGGGGGGACGGCAGGGGAGCTGTTTTTT. This chain connects TRBV5-4 to TRBJ2-2; 8 bases line up with TRBD2. Germline trimming cut 2 bases from V and 8 bases from J; bases unmatched to any gene: 11. Germline V gene data show CDR1 as SGHNT and CDR2 as YYREEE (reference sequence). The CDR3 covers 16 residues.

The chain has TRBV7-8 and TRBJ2-5, with TRBD2 matching 10 bases. V was clipped by 4 bases and J by 1 base; unmatched bases: 6. Germline V gene sequence: CDR1 SGHVS, CDR2 FQNEAQ. The CDR3 spans 16 residues. The DNA of the CDR3 is TGTGCCAGCAGCTCGAGCGGGGGGGCAACCCAAGAGACCCAGTACTTC. The encoded protein is CASSSSGGATQETQYF.

By share of the sample, this clone is medium-sized (0.01 to 0.1%). The chain links TRBV19 to TRBJ2-1, with 9 bases aligning to TRBD2. V shed 5 bases and J 7 bases; nucleotides not matched to a gene: 12. CDR1 is LNHDA, CDR2 SQIVND, per germline (reference sequence). The CDR3 is made up of 16 amino acids. This chain's CDR3 is CASSPLGLAGRNEQFF. The DNA of the CDR3 is TGTGCCAGTAGTCCCTTGGGGCTAGCGGGACGAAATGAGCAGTTCTTC.

The V call is TRBV9, the J call TRBJ2-2; 9 bases line up with TRBD1. The J segment lost 4 bases and the V segment lost 4 bases, leaving 8 bases of the junction unmatched. The germline V gene has CDR1 SGDLS and CDR2 YYNGEE. The CDR3 extends over 16 amino acids. The CDR3 sequence: CASSNRQGVGTGELFF. CDR3 bases: TGTGCCAGCAGCAATAGACAGGGGGTGGGCACCGGGGAGCTGTTTTTT.

The chain is built from TRBV5-1 and TRBJ2-3; no reliable D call. The germline CDR1 and CDR2 sequences are SGHRS and YFSETQ. Trimming removed 6 bases at V and 3 bases at J, with 17 bases between. This CDR3 has 15 residues. CDR3 bases: TGCGCCAGCAAGTCAGGCTACAGATCGACAGATACGCAGTATTTT. It specifies CASKSGYRSTDTQYF.

The V and J genes are TRBV21-1 and TRBJ2-2; the DNA was not compared with TRBD1, the D call given in the table. TRBV21-1 is given as a pseudogene. CDR3 length: 11 residues. CDR3 in amino acids: CGQVIAGELFF. The CDR3 bases are TGTGGACAGGTAATAGCCGGGGAGCTGTTTTTT.

J is TRBJ2-1 and V is TRBV11-2; D call uncertain. Germline CDR1 is SGHAT and CDR2 is FQNNGV. The CDR3 contains 16 residues. V was cut by 0 bases and J by 3 bases, with 12 bases left in between. The CDR3 DNA reads as TGTGCCAGCAGCTTAGATGTTGGCCATCTCTACAATGAGCAGTTCTTC. Translation: CASSLDVGHLYNEQFF.

CDR3 nucleotide sequence: TGCAGCGTTGAAGAGGGACAGCACGAGCAGTACTTC. The encoded protein is CSVEEGQHEQYF. The rearrangement uses TRBV29-1 and TRBJ2-7, with 7 nucleotides matching TRBD1. CDR3 length equals 12 residues. V lost 0 bases, J lost 5 bases, and 1 base stayed unmatched. Germline CDR1 reads SQVTM; CDR2 reads ANQGSEA.

V gene TRBV27 combines with J gene TRBJ1-1; D is uncertain. This CDR3 is built from 15 residues. CDR1 and CDR2 from the germline V gene are MNHEY and SMNVEV (reference sequence). V was shortened by 4 bases and J by 3 bases, with 15 bases between the two germline ends. The CDR3 bases are TGTGCCAGCAGTTCCGGAACCGACGAGGACACTGAAGCTTTCTTT. It yields the protein CASSSGTDEDTEAFF.

The chain recombines TRBV28 with TRBJ2-1; possibly TRBD2 for D (6 bases). The germline V and J ends were trimmed by 6 bases and 0 bases, with 18 bases remaining between them. Germline loops: CDR1 MDHEN, CDR2 SYDVKM. This CDR3 is built from 17 residues. The CDR3, as DNA: TGTGCCAGCAGGCAACGACCCGGGACTTACTCCTACAATGAGCAGTTCTTC. This codes for CASRQRPGTYSYNEQFF.

The chain links TRBV27 to TRBJ1-6; D perhaps matches TRBD1 (6 bases). V shed 5 bases and J shed 6 bases, with 11 bases lying between them. Germline assignment: CDR1 MNHEY and CDR2 SMNVEV (reference sequence). The length of the CDR3 is 14 residues. The CDR3 loop is CASSLYRANSPLHF. The CDR3 nucleotides are TGTGCCAGCAGTCTATACAGGGCTAATTCACCCCTCCACTTT.